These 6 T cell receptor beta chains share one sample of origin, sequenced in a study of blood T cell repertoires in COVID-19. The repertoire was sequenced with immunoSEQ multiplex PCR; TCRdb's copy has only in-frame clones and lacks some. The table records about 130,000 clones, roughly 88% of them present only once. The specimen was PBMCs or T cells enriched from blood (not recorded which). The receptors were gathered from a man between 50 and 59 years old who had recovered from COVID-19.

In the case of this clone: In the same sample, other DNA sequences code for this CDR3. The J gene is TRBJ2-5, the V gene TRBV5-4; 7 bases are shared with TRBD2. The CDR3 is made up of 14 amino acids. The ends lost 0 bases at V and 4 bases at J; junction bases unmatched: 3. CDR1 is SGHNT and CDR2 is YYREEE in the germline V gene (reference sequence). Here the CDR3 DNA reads TGTGCCAGCAGCTTGGGCGGGGGAGCAGAGACCCAGTACTTC. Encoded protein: CASSLGGGAETQYF.

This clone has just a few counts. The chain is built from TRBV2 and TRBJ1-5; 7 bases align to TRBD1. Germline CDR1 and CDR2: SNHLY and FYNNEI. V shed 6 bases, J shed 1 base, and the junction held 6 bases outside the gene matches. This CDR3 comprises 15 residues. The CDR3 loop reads CASRPDRASNQPQHF. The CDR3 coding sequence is TGTGCCAGCAGACCAGACAGGGCGAGCAATCAGCCCCAGCATTTT.

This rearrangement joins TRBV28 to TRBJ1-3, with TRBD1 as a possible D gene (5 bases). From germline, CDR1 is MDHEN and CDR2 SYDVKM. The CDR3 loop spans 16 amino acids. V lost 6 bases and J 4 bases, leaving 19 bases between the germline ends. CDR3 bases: TGTGCCAGCAGATCCCCTTGGTCAGGGTCAGGAAACACCATATATTTT. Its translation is CASRSPWSGSGNTIYF.

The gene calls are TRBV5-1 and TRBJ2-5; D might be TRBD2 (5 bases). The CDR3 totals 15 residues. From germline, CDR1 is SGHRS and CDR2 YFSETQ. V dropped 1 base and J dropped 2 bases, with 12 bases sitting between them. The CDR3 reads CASSLWESTQETQYF. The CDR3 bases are TGCGCCAGCAGCTTGTGGGAGAGTACACAAGAGACCCAGTACTTC.

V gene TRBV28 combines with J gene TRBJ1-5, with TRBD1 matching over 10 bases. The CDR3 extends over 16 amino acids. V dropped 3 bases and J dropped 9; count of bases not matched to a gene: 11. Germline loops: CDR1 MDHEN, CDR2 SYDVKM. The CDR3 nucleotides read TGTGCCAGCAGTTTTGGGGACAGGGGAGGTGAGGCGCCCCAGCATTTT. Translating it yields CASSFGDRGGEAPQHF.

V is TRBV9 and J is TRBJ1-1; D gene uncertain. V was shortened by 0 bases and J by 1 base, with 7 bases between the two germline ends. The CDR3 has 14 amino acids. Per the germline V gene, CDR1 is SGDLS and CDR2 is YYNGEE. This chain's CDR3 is CASSVVAGNTEAFF. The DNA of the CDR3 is TGTGCCAGCAGCGTAGTGGCGGGGAACACTGAAGCTTTCTTT.